This T cell receptor (beta chain) was captured in a study of blood T cells in healthy people across ages. The sample holds a few counts of this clonotype. Its antigen is not known. Study-level points and caveats: Measured against age, TCR beta diversity per million T cells decreased in a roughly linear manner.

Healthy Caucasian individuals from Russia aged about 6 to 90 served as donors. This CDR3 is 14 amino acids long. CDR1 KGHSH and CDR2 LQKENI come from the germline V gene. Trimming stripped 6 bases from V and 5 bases from J, with 16 bases between. Through a sample-barcoded 5' primer and a J-beta primer mix, a second PCR was run for roughly 7 to 11 cycles. MiXCR, run by TCRdb on the 5' RACE reads, gives a single entry per CDR3 protein. The data hold approximately 900,000 distinct CDR3 sequences, with around 48% observed a single time. The clonotype was recovered from a man aged 30 to 45 in good health. What was sequenced was blood. The chain uses TRBV18 and TRBJ2-5; D is perhaps TRBD2 (5 bases). Written as DNA, the CDR3 is TGTGCCAGCTCCAGGACTGGAACGAGTGAGACCCAGTACTTC. This sequence encodes CASSRTGTSETQYF.